This TCR beta chain was identified in a study of regulatory T cells in long-lasting Graves disease. General study findings and limits: Graves' patients with persistent disease showed TCR diversity lower than patients newly diagnosed.

Germline CDR1 SGHAT, CDR2 FQNNGV. Trimming took 0 bases from V and 0 from J, leaving 12 bases between them. The CDR3 length is 16 residues. The sample's time point: persistent/refractory GD, antithyroid drugs over 5 years with positive TRAb. RNA from PBMCs was the source of the TCR library. About this clonotype itself: Its matching antigen is unknown.

Combining iRepertoire HTBI primers with Arm-PCR of CDR3 regions, the authors built TCR beta libraries. TCRdb used MiXCR to reprocess the multiplex PCR reads, holding one entry per CDR3 protein. The sample shows about 310,000 distinct CDR3 sequences, 20% to 25% of them seen only once. The chain uses TRBV11-2 and TRBJ2-7, with D possibly being TRBD1 (5 bases). The input for sequencing was peripheral blood mononuclear cells (PBMCs), taken when the disease was refractory, from a patient treated with antithyroid drugs. The receptor comes from a female donor with Graves disease. The CDR3, as DNA: TGTGCCAGCAGCTTAGAGCTTAGGGGATACTCCTACGAGCAGTACTTC. Encoded protein: CASSLELRGYSYEQYF. Supplemented by reference TRBV11-2 and TRBJ2-7, the full variable domain reads EAGVAQSPRYKIIEKRQSVAFWCNPISGHATLYWYQQILGQGPKLLIQFQNNGVVDDSQLPKDRFSAERLKGVDSTLKIQPAKLEDSAVYLCASSLELRGYSYEQYFGPGTRLTVT.